Below, 17 T cell receptor beta chains from the same sample are listed, as sequenced in a study of T cell changes during pregnancy in multiple sclerosis (dated by TCRdb to about 2019). The protocol used for the library was the immunoSEQ multiplex PCR assay. TCRdb stores this immuneACCESS table with in-frame sequences only. Part of the clones is absent; in the studies checked, under half of the shortfall reflects unresolved V genes, and no reason is known for the rest. The sample table holds just under 65,000 clones, of which 75% to 95% were seen once. The ten biggest clones cover approximately 1.3% of the sample. This specimen consisted of peripheral blood, obtained after pregnancy. Every receptor here comes from a female donor in good health, enrolled as a control in a pregnancy study.

The V call is TRBV30, the J call TRBJ1-5, with unresolved D. The V end was cut by 2 bases, the J end by 7 bases, with 12 bases between. This CDR3 is built from 13 residues. Germline CDR1 and CDR2: GTSNPN and SVGIG (reference sequence). In nucleotides, the CDR3 is TGTGCCTGGAGTCGAGGGAGCACGCAGCCCCAGCATTTT. Amino acid sequence: CAWSRGSTQPQHF.

V is TRBV15 and J is TRBJ2-7; TRBD1 matches 9 bases. The CDR3 runs to 15 residues. The V gene's germline CDR1 is LNHNV and CDR2 YYDKDF (reference sequence). V was pared by 5 bases and J by 3 bases, with 8 bases of the junction left unmatched. The CDR3 sequence is CATSPWGQGNYEQYF. CDR3 coding DNA: TGTGCCACCAGCCCCTGGGGACAGGGAAACTACGAGCAGTACTTC. Supplemented by reference TRBV15 and TRBJ2-7, the full variable domain reads DAMVIQNPRYQVTQFGKPVTLSCSQTLNHNVMYWYQQKSSQAPKLLFHYYDKDFNNEADTPDNFQSRRPNTSFCFLDIRSPGLGDTAMYLCATSPWGQGNYEQYFGPGTRLTVT.

This chain links TRBV14 with TRBJ2-7, with 7 bases fitting TRBD1. CDR1 and CDR2 from the germline V gene are SGHDN and FVKESK. V shed 3 bases and J 3 bases; nucleotides not matched to a gene: 5. The CDR3 sequence is 14 residues long. Here the CDR3 DNA reads TGTGCCAGCAGCCACCACCGGGACAGCTACGAGCAGTACTTC. Amino acid sequence: CASSHHRDSYEQYF.

The J gene is TRBJ2-5, the V gene TRBV4-2, with TRBD2 matching 8 bases. This CDR3 is 16 amino acids long. From germline, CDR1 is LGHNA and CDR2 YNFKEQ. The V and J ends lost 1 base and 5 bases, in that order; junction bases with no gene match: 9. Here the CDR3 DNA reads TGTGCCAGCAGCCAAGGGATTCGGGGGGGCCAGGAGACCCAGTACTTC. Translation gives CASSQGIRGGQETQYF.

This chain joins TRBV9 and TRBJ2-1, with 13 nucleotides matching TRBD2. Germline CDR1 is SGDLS and CDR2 is YYNGEE. The length of the CDR3 is 16 residues. V lost 4 bases to trimming and J lost 8 bases; unmatched junction nucleotides: 9. This chain's CDR3 is CASSPRLAGGLDEQFF. CDR3 coding DNA: TGTGCCAGCAGCCCCCGACTAGCGGGGGGATTGGATGAGCAGTTCTTC.

This chain uses TRBV5-4 with TRBJ1-2, with D uncertain. CDR3 length: 14 amino acids. The V end was cut by 5 bases, the J end by 2 bases, with 13 bases between. From germline, CDR1 is SGHNT and CDR2 YYREEE (reference sequence). This CDR3 is CASRREASNYGYTF. CDR3 nucleotides: TGTGCCAGCAGAAGAGAGGCCAGCAACTATGGCTACACCTTC.

J is TRBJ2-1 and V is TRBV9; 8 nucleotides match TRBD1. V lost 4 bases, J lost 6 bases, and 9 bases stayed unmatched. The CDR3 sequence is 15 residues long. The V gene's germline CDR1 is SGDLS and CDR2 YYNGEE. CDR3 region: CASSPGQGYGNEQFF. The CDR3 nucleotides read TGTGCCAGCAGCCCTGGACAGGGATACGGCAATGAGCAGTTCTTC.

This rearrangement joins TRBV4-3 to TRBJ1-2, with a tentative D call TRBD1 (6 bases). V gave up 0 bases and J gave up 2 bases, with 16 bases separating them. The CDR3 has 17 amino acids. Germline CDR1 LGHNA, CDR2 YSLEER. CDR3 in amino acids: CASSQDLGGGMNYGYTF. The CDR3, as DNA: TGCGCCAGCAGCCAAGATTTAGGGGGGGGGATGAACTATGGCTACACCTTC.

The rearrangement joins TRBV6-6 to TRBJ1-2, with 8 bases aligning to TRBD1. This CDR3 comprises 15 residues. The germline V gene has CDR1 MNHNY and CDR2 SVGAGI (reference sequence). The V and J ends lost 6 bases and 2 bases, in that order; junction bases with no gene match: 8. The CDR3 nucleotides are TGTGCCAGCAGCCAGGGGGCGCGTGGGAACTATGGCTACACCTTC. Translated, it gives CASSQGARGNYGYTF.

This rearrangement joins TRBV7-2 to TRBJ2-1; a possible D gene is TRBD1 (5 bases). There are 14 residues in the CDR3. The V gene lost 1 base and the J gene lost 6 bases, with 10 bases spanning the gap. Per germline, CDR1 SGHTA and CDR2 FQGNSA. As DNA, the CDR3 is TGTGCCAGCAGCTTAGTTGCAGGGCTCAATGAGCAGTTCTTC. Protein: CASSLVAGLNEQFF. Full variable domain (missing parts from reference TRBV7-2 and TRBJ2-1): GAGVSQSPSNKVTEKGKDVELRCDPISGHTALYWYRQSLGQGLEFLIYFQGNSAPDKSGLPSDRFSAERTGGSVSTLTIQRTQQEDSAVYLCASSLVAGLNEQFFGPGTRLTVL.

This chain connects TRBV6-5 to TRBJ1-2; 7 nucleotides agree with TRBD1. Losses at the gene ends were 6 bases for V and 5 bases for J; bases not matched to a gene: 9. The length of the CDR3 is 14 residues. Germline V gives CDR1 MNHEY, CDR2 SVGAGI. CDR3 bases: TGTGCCAGCAGGCCCGACAGGGTGATATATGGCTACACCTTC. It yields the protein CASRPDRVIYGYTF.

The chain joins TRBV6-5 to TRBJ1-1, with D hard to call. This CDR3 comprises 14 residues. Germline V gene sequence: CDR1 MNHEY, CDR2 SVGAGI. V was pared by 2 bases and J by 1 base, with 8 bases between. The chain's CDR3 is CASSYDGGNTEAFF. CDR3 sequence (DNA): TGTGCCAGCAGTTACGACGGCGGGAACACTGAAGCTTTCTTT.

V is TRBV30 and J is TRBJ1-1; TRBD1 is a possible D gene (5 bases). This CDR3 region has 12 residues. Germline V CDR1 and CDR2: GTSNPN, SVGIG (reference sequence). Trimming took off 7 bases at V and 4 bases at J, with 13 bases between the two ends. The CDR3 here is CASQGFGTEAFF. Here the CDR3 DNA reads TGTGCCTCTCAGGGATTTGGCACTGAAGCTTTCTTT.

This clone was counted a single time. The genes are TRBV6-5 and TRBJ1-1, with 7 bases fitting TRBD1. Looked up from germline, CDR1 is MNHEY and CDR2 is SVGAGI. This CDR3 is built from 16 residues. Trimming at V came to 4 bases and at J to 1 base, leaving 9 bases not matched to a gene. As DNA, the CDR3 is TGTGCCAGCAGTTGGGACAGTAAGGTTCGGAACACTGAAGCTTTCTTT. Translation gives CASSWDSKVRNTEAFF.

The gene calls are TRBV25-1 and TRBJ2-5, with 7 nucleotides matching TRBD2. V lost 3 bases and J lost 5; bases outside the gene matches: 12. Germline V gene data show CDR1 as MGHDK and CDR2 as SYGVNS. The CDR3 runs 16 residues. The CDR3 bases are TGTGCCAGCAGTGAGGCCCTAGGGACTAATTCGGAGACCCAGTACTTC. This gives the protein CASSEALGTNSETQYF.

This chain uses TRBV27 with TRBJ1-1; possibly TRBD1 for D (5 bases). CDR3 length: 14 amino acids. V was shortened by 3 bases and J by 4 bases, with 12 bases between the two germline ends. The germline gives CDR1 MNHEY, CDR2 SMNVEV (reference sequence). The CDR3 DNA follows: TGTGCCAGCAGTTTTCAGGGTTGGGGCACTGAAGCTTTCTTT. Translating it yields CASSFQGWGTEAFF.

This chain links TRBV29-1 with TRBJ1-2; no clear D gene. V lost 3 bases and J 2 bases, leaving 16 bases between the germline ends. This CDR3 has 15 amino acids. Germline CDR1 reads SQVTM; CDR2 reads ANQGSEA. This CDR3 reads CSVEPPQVRNYGYTF. The CDR3 DNA reads TGCAGCGTTGAGCCCCCCCAGGTGCGCAACTATGGCTACACCTTC.